The entry that follows covers one T cell receptor (beta chain) sequence. Its specificity is unknown. This record belongs to a study of cytomegalovirus exposure and HLA in healthy donors. Study-wide points: As confirmed in vitro, three CMV-associated chains were specific for CMV antigens. Researchers counted 164 TCR beta chains as cytomegalovirus-associated. Immune exposure information available was restricted to CMV serostatus.

Primers for the PCR totalled 60 Vbeta and 13 Jbeta. Here immunoSEQ multiplex PCR was the method, and the copy in TCRdb shows in-frame clones only, minus some. The sample shows about 140,000 clones, about 84% of them seen only once. The germline CDR1 and CDR2 sequences are MGHRA and YSYEKL. V lost 1 base to trimming and J lost 1 base; unmatched junction nucleotides: 8. This CDR3 region has 17 residues. This sequence was found in a man in his fifties or sixties in good health and CMV-seronegative. The sample consisted of PBMCs. This chain joins TRBV4-1 and TRBJ1-1, with 8 bases lining up with TRBD1. The CDR3 spells CASSQADPGQANTEAFF. As DNA, the CDR3 is TGCGCCAGCAGCCAAGCCGACCCGGGACAGGCGAACACTGAAGCTTTCTTT.